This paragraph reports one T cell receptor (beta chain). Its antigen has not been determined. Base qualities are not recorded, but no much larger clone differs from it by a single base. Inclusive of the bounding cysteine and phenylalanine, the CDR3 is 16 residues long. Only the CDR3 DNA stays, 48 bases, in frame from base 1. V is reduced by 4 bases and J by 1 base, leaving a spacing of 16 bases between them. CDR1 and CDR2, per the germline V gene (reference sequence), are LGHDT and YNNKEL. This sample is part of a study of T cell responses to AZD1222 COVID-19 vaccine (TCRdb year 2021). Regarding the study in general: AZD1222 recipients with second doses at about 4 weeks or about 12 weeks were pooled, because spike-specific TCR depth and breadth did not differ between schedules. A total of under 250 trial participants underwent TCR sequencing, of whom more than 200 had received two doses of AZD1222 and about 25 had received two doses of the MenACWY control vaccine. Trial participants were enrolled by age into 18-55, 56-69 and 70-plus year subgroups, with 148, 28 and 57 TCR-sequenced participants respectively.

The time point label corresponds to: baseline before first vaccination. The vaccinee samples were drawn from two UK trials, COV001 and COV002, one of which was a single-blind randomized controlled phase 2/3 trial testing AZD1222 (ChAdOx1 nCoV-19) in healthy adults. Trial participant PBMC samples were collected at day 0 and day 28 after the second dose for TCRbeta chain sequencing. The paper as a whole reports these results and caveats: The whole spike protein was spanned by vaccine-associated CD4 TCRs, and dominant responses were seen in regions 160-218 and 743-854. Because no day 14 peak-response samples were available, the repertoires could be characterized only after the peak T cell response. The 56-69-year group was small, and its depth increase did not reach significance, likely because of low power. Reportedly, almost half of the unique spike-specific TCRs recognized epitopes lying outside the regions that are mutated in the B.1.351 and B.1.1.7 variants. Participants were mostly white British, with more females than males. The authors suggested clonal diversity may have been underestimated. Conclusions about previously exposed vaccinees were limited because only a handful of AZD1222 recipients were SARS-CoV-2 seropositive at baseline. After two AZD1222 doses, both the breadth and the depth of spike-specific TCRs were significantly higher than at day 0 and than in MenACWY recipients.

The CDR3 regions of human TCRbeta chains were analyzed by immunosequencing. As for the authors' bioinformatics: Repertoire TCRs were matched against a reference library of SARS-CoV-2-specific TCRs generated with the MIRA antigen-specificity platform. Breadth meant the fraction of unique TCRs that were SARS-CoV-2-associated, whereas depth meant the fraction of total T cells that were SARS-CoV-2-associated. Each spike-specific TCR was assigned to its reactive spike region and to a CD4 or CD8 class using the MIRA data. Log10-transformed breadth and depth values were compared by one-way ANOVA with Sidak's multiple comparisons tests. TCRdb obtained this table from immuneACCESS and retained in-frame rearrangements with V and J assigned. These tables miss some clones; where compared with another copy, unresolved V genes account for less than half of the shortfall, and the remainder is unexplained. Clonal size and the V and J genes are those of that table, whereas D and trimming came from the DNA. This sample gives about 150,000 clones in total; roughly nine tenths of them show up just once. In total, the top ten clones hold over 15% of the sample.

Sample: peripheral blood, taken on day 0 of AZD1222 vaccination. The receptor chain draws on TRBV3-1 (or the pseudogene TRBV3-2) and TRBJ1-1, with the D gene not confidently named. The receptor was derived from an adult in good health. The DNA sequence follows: TGTGCCAGCAGCCCTACCTTCCCCCCATCGAACACTGAAGCTTTCTTT. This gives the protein CASSPTFPPSNTEAFF.